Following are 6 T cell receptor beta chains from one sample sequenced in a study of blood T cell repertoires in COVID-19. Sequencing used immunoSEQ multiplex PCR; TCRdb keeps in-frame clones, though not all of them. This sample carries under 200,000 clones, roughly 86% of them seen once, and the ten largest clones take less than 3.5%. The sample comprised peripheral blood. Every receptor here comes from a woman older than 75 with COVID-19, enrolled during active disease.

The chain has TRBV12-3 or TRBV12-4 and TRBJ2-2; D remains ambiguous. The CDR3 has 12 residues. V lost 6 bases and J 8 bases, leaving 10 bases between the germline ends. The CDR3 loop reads CASSVSVGELFF. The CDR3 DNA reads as TGTGCCAGCAGCGTGTCCGTGGGGGAGCTGTTTTTT.

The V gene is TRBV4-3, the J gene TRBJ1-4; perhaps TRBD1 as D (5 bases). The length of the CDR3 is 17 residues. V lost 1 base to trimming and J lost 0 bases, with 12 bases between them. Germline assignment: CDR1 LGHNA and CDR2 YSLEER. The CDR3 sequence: CASSQGTLRATNEKLFF. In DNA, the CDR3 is TGCGCCAGCAGCCAAGGGACACTACGAGCAACTAATGAAAAACTGTTTTTT.

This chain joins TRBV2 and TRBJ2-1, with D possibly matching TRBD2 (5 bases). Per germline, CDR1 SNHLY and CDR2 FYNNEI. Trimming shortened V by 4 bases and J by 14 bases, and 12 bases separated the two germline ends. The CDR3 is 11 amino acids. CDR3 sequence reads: CASSVGRVEFF. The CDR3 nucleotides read TGTGCCAGCAGTGTAGGGCGGGTGGAGTTCTTC.

CDR3 sequence (DNA): TGTGCCAGCAGCTTAGAACGGGGTCAGCCCCAGCATTTT. As protein: CASSLERGQPQHF. The rearrangement joins TRBV7-2 to TRBJ1-5; D is undetermined. Germline CDR1 reads SGHTA; CDR2 reads FQGNSA. The CDR3 is 13 residues long. The V and J ends lost 1 base and 6 bases respectively, with 7 bases between them.

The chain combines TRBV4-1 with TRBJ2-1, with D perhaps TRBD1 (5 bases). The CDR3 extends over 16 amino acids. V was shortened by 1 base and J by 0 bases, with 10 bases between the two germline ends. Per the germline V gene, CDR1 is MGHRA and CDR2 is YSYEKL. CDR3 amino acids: CASSQARQISYNEQFF. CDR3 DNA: TGCGCCAGCAGCCAAGCCAGACAGATCTCCTACAATGAGCAGTTCTTC.

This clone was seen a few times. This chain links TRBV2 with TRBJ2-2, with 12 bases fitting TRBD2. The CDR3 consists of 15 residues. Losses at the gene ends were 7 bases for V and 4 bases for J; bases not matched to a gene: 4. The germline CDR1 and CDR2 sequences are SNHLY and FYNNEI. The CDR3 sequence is CASTILAGGTGELFF. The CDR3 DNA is TGTGCCAGCACCATACTAGCGGGGGGCACCGGGGAGCTGTTTTTT.